This T cell receptor (beta chain) was identified in a study of shared clonotypes between healthy human individuals. Note on this clone: Antigen specificity is unknown.

CDR3 size: 14 residues. Germline V gene sequence: CDR1 SGDLS, CDR2 YYNGEE. V was clipped by 4 bases and J by 0 bases, with 11 bases between them. Authors' methods: Quality scores were absent from the junction-only immunoSEQ sequences, so filtering differed. TCRdb's table, derived via immunoSEQ multiplex PCR, lists solely in-frame clones and lacks some. The V and J calls and clone size are taken from that table; D and trimming were inferred from the DNA. The sample yields approximately 95,000 clones, less than 80% seen once. General observations from the study: When compared with the clonotypes that were shared by all four sorted-subset donors, the non-shared clonotypes turned out to have lower generation probabilities.

The V gene is TRBV9, the J gene TRBJ2-7; the D call may be TRBD1 or TRBD2 (5 bases each). The sample was memory CD8+ T cells sorted from blood. Subset defined: CD45RO+ cells pooled with CCR7-negative TemRA cells. The clonotype originates from a man aged 25-40 years in good health. CDR3 nucleotide sequence: TGTGCCAGCAGCCCCTGGGGGAGCTCCTACGAGCAGTACTTC. This translates into CASSPWGSSYEQYF.